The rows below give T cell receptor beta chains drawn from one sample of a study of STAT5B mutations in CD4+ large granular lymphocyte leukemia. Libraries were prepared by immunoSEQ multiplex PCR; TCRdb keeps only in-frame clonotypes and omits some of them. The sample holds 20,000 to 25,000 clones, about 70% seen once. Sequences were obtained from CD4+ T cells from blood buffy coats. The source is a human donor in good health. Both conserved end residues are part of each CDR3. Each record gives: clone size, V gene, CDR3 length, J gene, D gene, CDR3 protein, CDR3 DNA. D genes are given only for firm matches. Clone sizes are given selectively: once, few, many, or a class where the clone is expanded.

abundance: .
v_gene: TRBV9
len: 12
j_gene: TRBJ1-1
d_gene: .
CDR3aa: CASTSRRGEAFF
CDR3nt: TGTGCCAGCACCTCCAGGAGGGGAGAAGCTTTCTTT

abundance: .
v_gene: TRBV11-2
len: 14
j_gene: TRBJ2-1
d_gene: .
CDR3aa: CASSLGTATNEQFF
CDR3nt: TGTGCCAGCAGCTTAGGGACCGCGACGAATGAGCAGTTCTTC

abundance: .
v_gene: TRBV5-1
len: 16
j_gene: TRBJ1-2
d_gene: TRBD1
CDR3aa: CASSPGTGNLNYGYTF
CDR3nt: TGCGCCAGCAGCCCCGGGACAGGAAATCTTAACTATGGCTACACCTTC

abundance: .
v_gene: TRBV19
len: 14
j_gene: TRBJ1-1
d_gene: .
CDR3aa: CASTQVSGSTEAFF
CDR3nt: TGTGCCTCAACCCAGGTGTCAGGAAGCACTGAAGCTTTCTTT

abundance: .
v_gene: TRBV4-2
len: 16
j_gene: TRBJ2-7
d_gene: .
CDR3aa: CASSQDLMGTSYEQYF
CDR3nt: TGTGCCAGCAGCCAAGATCTCATGGGGACCTCCTACGAGCAGTACTTC

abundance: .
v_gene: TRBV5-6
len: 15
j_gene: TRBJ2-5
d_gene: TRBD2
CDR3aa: CASSLGGGSGETQYF
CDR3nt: TGTGCCAGCAGTCTCGGGGGGGGCTCAGGCGAGACCCAGTACTTC

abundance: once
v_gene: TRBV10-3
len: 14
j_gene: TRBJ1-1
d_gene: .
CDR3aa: CAISESALGGQAFF
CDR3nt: TGTGCCATCAGTGAGTCCGCGCTTGGGGGGCAAGCTTTCTTT

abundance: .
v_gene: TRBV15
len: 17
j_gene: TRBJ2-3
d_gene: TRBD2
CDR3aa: CATSRDRRGDYTDTQYF
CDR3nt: TGTGCCACCAGCAGAGATCGACGAGGGGACTACACAGATACGCAGTATTTT

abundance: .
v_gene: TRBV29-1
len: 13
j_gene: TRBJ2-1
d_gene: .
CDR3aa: CTTARGGANEQFF
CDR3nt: TGCACCACGGCTAGGGGGGGTGCCAATGAGCAGTTCTTC

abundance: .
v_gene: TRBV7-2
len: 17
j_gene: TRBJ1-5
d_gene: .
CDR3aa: CASSLIAGVYSNQPQHF
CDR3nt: TGTGCCAGCAGCTTAATAGCGGGCGTCTATAGCAATCAGCCCCAGCATTTT

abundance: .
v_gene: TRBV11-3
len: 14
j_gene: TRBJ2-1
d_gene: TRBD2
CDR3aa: CASSKLAGSGEQFF
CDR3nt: TGTGCCAGCAGTAAACTAGCGGGTTCGGGTGAGCAGTTCTTC

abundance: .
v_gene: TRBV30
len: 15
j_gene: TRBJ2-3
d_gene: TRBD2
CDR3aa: CARSGGREGTDTQYF
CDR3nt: TGTGCACGGTCGGGGGGGCGGGAGGGCACCGATACGCAGTATTTT

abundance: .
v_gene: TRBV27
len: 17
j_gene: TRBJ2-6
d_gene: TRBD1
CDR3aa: CASSGDRFSTGANVLTF
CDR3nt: TGTGCCAGCAGTGGGGACAGATTCTCGACTGGGGCCAACGTCCTGACTTTC

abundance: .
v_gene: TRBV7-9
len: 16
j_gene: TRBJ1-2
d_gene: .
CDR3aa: CASSPDWWGGTYGYTF
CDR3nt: TGTGCCAGCAGCCCGGATTGGTGGGGAGGGACCTATGGCTACACCTTC

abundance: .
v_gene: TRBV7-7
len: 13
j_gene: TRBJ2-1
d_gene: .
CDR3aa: CASSRAQGDEQFF
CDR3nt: TGTGCTAGCAGTCGCGCCCAAGGGGATGAGCAGTTCTTC

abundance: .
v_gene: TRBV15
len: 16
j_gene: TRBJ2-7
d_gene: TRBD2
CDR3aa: CATSRDPGLAGGEQYF
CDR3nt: TGTGCCACCAGCAGAGACCCGGGACTAGCGGGTGGAGAGCAGTACTTC

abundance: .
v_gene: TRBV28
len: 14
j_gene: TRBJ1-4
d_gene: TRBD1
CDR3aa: CASSRTGQEEKLFF
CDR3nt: TGTGCCAGCAGTCGGACAGGGCAGGAGGAAAAACTGTTTTTT

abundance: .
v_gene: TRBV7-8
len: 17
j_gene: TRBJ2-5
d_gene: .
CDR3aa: CASSSPRGLLAQETQYF
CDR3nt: TGTGCCAGCAGCTCCCCTCGGGGCTTACTAGCCCAAGAGACCCAGTACTTC

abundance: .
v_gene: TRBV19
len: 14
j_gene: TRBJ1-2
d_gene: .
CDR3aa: CASSMRGAPYGYTF
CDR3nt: TGTGCCAGTAGTATGCGCGGAGCGCCCTATGGCTACACCTTC

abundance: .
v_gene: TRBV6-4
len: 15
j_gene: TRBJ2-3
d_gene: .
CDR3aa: CASSVGAGGTDTQYF
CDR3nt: TGTGCCAGCAGTGTGGGAGCGGGCGGCACAGATACGCAGTATTTT

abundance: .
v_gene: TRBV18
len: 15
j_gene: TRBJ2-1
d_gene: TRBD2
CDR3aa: CASSPEGLSYNEQFF
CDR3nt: TGTGCCAGCTCACCAGAGGGACTATCCTACAATGAGCAGTTCTTC

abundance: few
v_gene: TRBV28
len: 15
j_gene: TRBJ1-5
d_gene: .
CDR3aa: CASSHRVRSNQPQHF
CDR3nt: TGTGCCAGCAGTCACAGGGTGAGGAGCAATCAGCCCCAGCATTTT

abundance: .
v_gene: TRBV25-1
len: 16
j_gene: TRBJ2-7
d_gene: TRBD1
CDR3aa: CASSEYFGTAIYEQYF
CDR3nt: TGTGCCAGCAGTGAATATTTCGGGACAGCAATCTACGAGCAGTACTTC

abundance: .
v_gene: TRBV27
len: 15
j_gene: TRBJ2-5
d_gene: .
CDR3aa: CASSPPLGSRETQYF
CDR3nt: TGTGCCAGCAGTCCCCCATTGGGGTCACGAGAGACCCAGTACTTC

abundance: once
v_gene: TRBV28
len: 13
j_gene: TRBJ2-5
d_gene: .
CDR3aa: CASRTQGSETQYF
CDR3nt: TGTGCCAGCAGGACCCAGGGGTCGGAGACCCAGTACTTC

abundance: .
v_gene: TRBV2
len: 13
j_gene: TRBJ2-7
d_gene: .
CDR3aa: CASNSDSTYEQYF
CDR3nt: TGTGCCAGCAACTCGGACTCTACCTACGAGCAGTACTTC

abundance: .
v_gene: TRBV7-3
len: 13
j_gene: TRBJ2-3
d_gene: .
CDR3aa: CASSFGAQDTQYF
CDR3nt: TGTGCCAGCAGCTTCGGGGCCCAGGATACGCAGTATTTT

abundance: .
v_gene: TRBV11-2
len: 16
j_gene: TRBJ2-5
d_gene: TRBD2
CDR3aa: CASSPIVAGGGETQYF
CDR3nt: TGTGCCAGCAGCCCGATTGTGGCGGGGGGTGGAGAGACCCAGTACTTC

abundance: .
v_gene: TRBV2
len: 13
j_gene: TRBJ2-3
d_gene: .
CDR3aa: CALGPSSTDTQYF
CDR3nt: TGTGCCCTTGGGCCGTCCAGCACAGATACGCAGTATTTT

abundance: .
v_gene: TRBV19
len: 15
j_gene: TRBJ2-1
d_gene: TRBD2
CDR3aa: CASTRETGGVNEQFF
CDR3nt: TGTGCCAGTACCCGGGAGACGGGAGGAGTCAATGAGCAGTTCTTC

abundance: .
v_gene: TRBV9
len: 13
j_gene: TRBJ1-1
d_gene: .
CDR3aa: CASSVEGWTEAFF
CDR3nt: TGTGCCAGCAGCGTAGAGGGATGGACTGAAGCTTTCTTT

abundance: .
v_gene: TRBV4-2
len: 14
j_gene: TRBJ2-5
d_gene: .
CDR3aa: CASSRTDSQETQYF
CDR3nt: TGTGCCAGCAGCCGAACGGACAGCCAAGAGACCCAGTACTTC

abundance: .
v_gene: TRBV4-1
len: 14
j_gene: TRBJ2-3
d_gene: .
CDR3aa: CASSDRQSTDTQYF
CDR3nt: TGCGCCAGCAGTGACCGTCAGAGCACAGATACGCAGTATTTT